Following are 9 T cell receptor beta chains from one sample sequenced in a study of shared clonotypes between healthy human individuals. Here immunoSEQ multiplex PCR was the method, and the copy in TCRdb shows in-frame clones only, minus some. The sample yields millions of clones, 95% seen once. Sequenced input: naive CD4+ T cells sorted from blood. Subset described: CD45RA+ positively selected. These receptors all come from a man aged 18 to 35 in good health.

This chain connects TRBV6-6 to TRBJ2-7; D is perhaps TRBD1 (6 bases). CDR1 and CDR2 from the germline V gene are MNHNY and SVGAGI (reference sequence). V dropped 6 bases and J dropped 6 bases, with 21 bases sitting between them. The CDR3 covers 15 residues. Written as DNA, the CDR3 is TGTGCCAGCAGCTACAGGGAGACCTACCGGGGCGAGCAGTACTTC. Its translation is CASSYRETYRGEQYF.

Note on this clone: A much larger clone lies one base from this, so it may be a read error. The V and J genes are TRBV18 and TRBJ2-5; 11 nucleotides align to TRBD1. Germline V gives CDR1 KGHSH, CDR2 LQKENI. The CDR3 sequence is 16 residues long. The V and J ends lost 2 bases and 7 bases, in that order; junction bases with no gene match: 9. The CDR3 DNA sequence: TGTGCCAGCTCACCAGGTCGAGGACAGGGGGCGGGGACCCAGTACTTC. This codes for CASSPGRGQGAGTQYF.

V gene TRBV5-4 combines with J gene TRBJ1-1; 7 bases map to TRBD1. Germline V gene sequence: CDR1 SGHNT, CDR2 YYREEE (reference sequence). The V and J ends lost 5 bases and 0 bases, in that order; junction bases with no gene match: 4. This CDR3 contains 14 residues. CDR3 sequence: CASREGQLNTEAFF. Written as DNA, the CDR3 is TGTGCCAGCAGGGAGGGACAGTTGAACACTGAAGCTTTCTTT. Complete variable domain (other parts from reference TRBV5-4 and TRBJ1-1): ETGVTQSPTHLIKTRGQQVTLRCSSQSGHNTVSWYQQALGQGPQFIFQYYREEENGRGNFPPRFSGLQFPNYSSELNVNALELDDSALYLCASREGQLNTEAFFGQGTRLTVV.

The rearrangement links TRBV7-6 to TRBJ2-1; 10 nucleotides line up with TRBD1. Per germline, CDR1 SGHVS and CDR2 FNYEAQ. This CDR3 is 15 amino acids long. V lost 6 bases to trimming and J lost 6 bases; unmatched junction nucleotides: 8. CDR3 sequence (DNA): TGTGCCAGCAGTTCCGGGACAGGGGATCTCAATGAGCAGTTCTTC. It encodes CASSSGTGDLNEQFF.

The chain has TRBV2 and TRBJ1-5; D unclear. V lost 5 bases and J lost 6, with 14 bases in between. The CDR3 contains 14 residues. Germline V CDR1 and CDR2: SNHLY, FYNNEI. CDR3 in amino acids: CASSSESVAQPQHF. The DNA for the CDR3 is TGTGCCAGCAGTTCGGAGTCAGTGGCTCAGCCCCAGCATTTT.

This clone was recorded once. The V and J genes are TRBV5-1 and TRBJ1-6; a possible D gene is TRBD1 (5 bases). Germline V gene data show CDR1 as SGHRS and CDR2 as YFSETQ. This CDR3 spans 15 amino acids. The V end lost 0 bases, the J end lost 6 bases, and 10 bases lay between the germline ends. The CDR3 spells CASSLGTDSNSPLHF. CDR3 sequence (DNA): TGCGCCAGCAGCTTGGGTACTGACAGTAATTCACCCCTCCACTTT.

The CDR3 DNA reads TGTGCCAGCAGTTCCGGGAGGACCTACGAGCAGTACTTC. Translated, it gives CASSSGRTYEQYF. The genes are TRBV28 and TRBJ2-7; 7 nucleotides agree with TRBD2. This CDR3 spans 13 amino acids. With 4 bases clipped from V and 2 bases from J, the junction kept 2 bases outside the gene matches. The germline V gene encodes CDR1 MDHEN and CDR2 SYDVKM.

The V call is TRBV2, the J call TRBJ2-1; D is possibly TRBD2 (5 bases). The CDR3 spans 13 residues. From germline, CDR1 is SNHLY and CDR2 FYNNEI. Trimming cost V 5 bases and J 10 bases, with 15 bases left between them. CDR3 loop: CASSSLEGDEQFF. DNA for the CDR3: TGTGCCAGCAGTTCCCTTGAGGGCGACGAGCAGTTCTTC.

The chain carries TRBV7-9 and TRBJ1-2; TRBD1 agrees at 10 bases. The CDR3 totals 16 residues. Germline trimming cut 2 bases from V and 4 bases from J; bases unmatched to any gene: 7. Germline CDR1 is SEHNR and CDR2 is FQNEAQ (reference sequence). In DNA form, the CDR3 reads TGTGCCAGCAGCTTACTTACGGGACAGGGGACCTATGGCTACACCTTC. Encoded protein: CASSLLTGQGTYGYTF.